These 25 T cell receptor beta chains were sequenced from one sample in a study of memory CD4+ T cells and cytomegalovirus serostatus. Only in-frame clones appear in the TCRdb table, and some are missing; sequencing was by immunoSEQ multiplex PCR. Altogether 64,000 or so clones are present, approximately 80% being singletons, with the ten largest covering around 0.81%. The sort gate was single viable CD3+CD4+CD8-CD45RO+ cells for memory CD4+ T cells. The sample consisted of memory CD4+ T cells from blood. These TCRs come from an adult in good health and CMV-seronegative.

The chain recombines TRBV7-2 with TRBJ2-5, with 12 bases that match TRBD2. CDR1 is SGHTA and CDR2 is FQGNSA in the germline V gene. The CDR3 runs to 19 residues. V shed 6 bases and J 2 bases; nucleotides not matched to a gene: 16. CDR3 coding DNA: TGTGCCAGCAGGTTACACCCGGGACTAGCGGGTGAGAGGCAAGAGACCCAGTACTTC. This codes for CASRLHPGLAGERQETQYF.

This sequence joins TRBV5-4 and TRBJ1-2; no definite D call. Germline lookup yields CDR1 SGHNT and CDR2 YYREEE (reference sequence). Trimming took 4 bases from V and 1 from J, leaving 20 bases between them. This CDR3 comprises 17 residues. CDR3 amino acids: CASSPGWSRDFNYGYTF. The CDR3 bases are TGTGCCAGCAGCCCTGGCTGGTCTCGGGATTTTAACTATGGCTACACCTTC.

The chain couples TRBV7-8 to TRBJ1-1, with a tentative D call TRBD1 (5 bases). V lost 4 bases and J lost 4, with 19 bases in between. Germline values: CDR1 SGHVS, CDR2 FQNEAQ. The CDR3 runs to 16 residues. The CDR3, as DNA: TGTGCCAGCAGCTCCTACAGGTATCCTATGGGCACTGAAGCTTTCTTT. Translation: CASSSYRYPMGTEAFF.

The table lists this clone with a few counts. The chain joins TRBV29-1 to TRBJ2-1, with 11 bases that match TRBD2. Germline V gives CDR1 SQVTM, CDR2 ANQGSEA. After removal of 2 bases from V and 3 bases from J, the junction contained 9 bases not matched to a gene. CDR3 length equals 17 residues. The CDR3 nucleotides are TGCAGCGTTGAACTAGCGGGAGGACCCTTTCTCTACAATGAGCAGTTCTTC. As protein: CSVELAGGPFLYNEQFF.

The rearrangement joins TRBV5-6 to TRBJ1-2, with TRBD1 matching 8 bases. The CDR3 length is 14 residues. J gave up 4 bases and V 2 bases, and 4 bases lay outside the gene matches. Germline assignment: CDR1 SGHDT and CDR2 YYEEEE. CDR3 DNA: TGTGCCAGCAGCTTACCAACAGGGGGCTATGGCTACACCTTC. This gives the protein CASSLPTGGYGYTF.

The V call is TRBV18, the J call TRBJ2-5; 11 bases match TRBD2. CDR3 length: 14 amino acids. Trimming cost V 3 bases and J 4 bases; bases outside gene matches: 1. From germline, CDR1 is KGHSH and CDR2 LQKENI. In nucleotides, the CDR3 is TGTGCCAGCTCACCGACTAGCGGGGCAGAGACCCAGTACTTC. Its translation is CASSPTSGAETQYF.

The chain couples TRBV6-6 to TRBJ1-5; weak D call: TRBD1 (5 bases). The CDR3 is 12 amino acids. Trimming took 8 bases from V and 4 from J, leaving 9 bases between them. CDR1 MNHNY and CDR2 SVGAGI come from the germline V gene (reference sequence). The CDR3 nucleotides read TGTGCCAGCGGGACTTCAAATCAGCCCCAGCATTTT. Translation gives CASGTSNQPQHF.

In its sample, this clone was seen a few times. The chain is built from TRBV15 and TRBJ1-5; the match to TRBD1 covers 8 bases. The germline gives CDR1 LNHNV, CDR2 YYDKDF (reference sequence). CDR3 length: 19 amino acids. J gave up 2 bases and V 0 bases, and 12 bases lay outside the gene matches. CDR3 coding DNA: TGTGCCACCAGCAGAGATCGCCCGACAGGGGCATTTGGCAATCAGCCCCAGCATTTT. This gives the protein CATSRDRPTGAFGNQPQHF. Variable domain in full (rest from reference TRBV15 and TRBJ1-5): DAMVIQNPRYQVTQFGKPVTLSCSQTLNHNVMYWYQQKSSQAPKLLFHYYDKDFNNEADTPDNFQSRRPNTSFCFLDIRSPGLGDTAMYLCATSRDRPTGAFGNQPQHFGDGTRLSIL.

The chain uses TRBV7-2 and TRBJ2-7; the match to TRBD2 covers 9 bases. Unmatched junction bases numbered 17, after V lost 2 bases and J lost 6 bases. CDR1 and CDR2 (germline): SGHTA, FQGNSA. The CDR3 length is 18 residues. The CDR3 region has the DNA TGTGCCAGCAGCTTAAGGGCTAGCGGGATTCCCTCGGGCGGCGAGCAGTACTTC. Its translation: CASSLRASGIPSGGEQYF.

The CDR3 reads CASSPRDRTRDKLFF. The CDR3 DNA follows: TGTGCCAGCAGCCCTAGGGACAGGACTCGTGATAAACTGTTTTTT. The chain has TRBV7-8 and TRBJ1-4, with 8 bases aligning to TRBD1. Germline V CDR1 and CDR2: SGHVS, FQNEAQ. This CDR3 comprises 15 residues. V dropped 5 bases and J dropped 11; count of bases not matched to a gene: 13.

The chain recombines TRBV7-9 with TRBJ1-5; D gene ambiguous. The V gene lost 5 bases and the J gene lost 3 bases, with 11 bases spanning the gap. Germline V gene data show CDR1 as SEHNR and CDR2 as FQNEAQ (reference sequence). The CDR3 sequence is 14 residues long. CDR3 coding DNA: TGTGCCAGCAGCCCCAGCGGGTTCAATCAGCCCCAGCATTTT. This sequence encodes CASSPSGFNQPQHF.

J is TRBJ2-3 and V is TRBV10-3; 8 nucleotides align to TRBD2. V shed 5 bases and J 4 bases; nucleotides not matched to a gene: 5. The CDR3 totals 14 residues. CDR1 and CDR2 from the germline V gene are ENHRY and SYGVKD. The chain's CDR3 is CAISLSGVADTQYF. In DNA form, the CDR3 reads TGTGCCATCAGTCTTAGCGGGGTGGCAGATACGCAGTATTTT.

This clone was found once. CDR3 amino acids: CASSLVDYEQYF. The CDR3 coding sequence is TGTGCCAGCAGCTTAGTGGACTACGAGCAGTACTTC. The chain is built from TRBV7-2 and TRBJ2-7; no reliable D call. This CDR3 contains 12 residues. V lost 1 base, J lost 3 bases, and 4 bases lay in between. Looked up from germline, CDR1 is SGHTA and CDR2 is FQGNSA.

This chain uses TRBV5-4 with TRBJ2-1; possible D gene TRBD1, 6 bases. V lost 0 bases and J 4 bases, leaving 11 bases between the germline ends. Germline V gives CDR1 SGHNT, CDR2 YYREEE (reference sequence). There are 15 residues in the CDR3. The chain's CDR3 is CASSLDGQRYNEQFF. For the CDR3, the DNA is TGTGCCAGCAGCTTGGACGGACAGCGTTACAATGAGCAGTTCTTC.

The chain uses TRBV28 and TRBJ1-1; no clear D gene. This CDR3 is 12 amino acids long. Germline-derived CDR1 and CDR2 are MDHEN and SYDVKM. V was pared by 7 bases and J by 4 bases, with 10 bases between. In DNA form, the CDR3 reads TGTGCCAGCATCTACGGCGGCACTGAAGCTTTCTTT. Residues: CASIYGGTEAFF.

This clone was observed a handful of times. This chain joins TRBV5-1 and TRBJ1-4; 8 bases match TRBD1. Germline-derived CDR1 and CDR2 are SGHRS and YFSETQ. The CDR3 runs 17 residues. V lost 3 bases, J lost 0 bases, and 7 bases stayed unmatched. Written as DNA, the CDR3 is TGCGCCAGCAGCTCCCAGGGGGCGGGTACAACTAATGAAAAACTGTTTTTT. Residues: CASSSQGAGTTNEKLFF.

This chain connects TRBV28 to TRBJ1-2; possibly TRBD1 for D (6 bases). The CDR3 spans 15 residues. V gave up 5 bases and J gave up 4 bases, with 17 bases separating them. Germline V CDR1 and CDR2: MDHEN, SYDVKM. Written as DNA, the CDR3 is TGTGCCAGCAGTAAGACGAACAGGGTTGGCTATGGCTACACCTTC. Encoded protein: CASSKTNRVGYGYTF.

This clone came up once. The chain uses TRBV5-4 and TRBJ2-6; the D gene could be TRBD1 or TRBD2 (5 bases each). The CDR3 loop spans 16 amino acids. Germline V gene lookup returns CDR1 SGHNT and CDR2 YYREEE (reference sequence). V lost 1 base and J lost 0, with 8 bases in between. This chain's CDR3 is CASSLIGGSGANVLTF. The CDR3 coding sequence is TGTGCCAGCAGCTTGATTGGGGGCTCTGGGGCCAACGTCCTGACTTTC.

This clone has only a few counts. The CDR3 sequence is CASSRDSFSHTGELFF. The CDR3 DNA follows: TGTGCCAGCAGTCGGGACAGTTTTTCCCACACCGGGGAGCTGTTTTTT. The genes are TRBV2 and TRBJ2-2; the match to TRBD1 covers 7 bases. CDR3 length: 16 amino acids. Per germline, CDR1 SNHLY and CDR2 FYNNEI. Trimming took 5 bases from V and 3 from J; bases not matched to a gene: 9.

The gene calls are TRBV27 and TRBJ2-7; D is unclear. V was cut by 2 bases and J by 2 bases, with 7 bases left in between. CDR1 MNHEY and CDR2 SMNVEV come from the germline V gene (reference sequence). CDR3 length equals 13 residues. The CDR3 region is CASSLNFAYEQYF. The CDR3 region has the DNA TGTGCCAGCAGTTTAAATTTTGCCTACGAGCAGTACTTC.

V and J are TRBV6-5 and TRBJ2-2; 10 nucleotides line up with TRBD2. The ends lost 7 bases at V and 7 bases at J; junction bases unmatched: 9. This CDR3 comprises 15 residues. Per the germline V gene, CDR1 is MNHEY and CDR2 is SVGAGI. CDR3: CASTAAGGWGGELFF. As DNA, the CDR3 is TGTGCCAGCACCGCAGCGGGAGGGTGGGGCGGGGAGCTGTTTTTT.

The CDR3 nucleotides read TGTGCCAGCAAACGCGGGACCTCCTTCGAAGAGACCCAGTACTTC. It encodes CASKRGTSFEETQYF. The rearrangement uses TRBV28 and TRBJ2-5; perhaps TRBD2 as D (6 bases). CDR1 MDHEN and CDR2 SYDVKM come from the germline V gene. The CDR3 is 15 amino acids. V gave up 7 bases and J gave up 3 bases, with 18 bases separating them.

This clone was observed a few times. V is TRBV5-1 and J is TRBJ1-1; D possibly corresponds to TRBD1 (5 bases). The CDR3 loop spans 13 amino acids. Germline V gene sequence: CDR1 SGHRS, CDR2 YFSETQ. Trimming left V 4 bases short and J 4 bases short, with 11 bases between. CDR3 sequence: CASSMTVVTEAFF. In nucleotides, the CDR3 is TGCGCCAGCAGCATGACAGTTGTCACTGAAGCTTTCTTT.

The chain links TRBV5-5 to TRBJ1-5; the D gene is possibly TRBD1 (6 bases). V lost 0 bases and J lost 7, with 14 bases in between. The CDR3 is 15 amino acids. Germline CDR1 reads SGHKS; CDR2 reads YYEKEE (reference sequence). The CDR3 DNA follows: TGTGCCAGCAGCTTGGACGGGGGCGCATGGCAGCCCCAGCATTTT. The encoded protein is CASSLDGGAWQPQHF.

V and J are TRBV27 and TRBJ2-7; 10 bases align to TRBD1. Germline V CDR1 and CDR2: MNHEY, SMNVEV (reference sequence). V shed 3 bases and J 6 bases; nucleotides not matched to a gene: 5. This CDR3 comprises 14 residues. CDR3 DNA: TGTGCCAGCAGTTTGAACGGACAGGGGGGCGAGCAGTACTTC. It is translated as CASSLNGQGGEQYF.